This T cell receptor beta chain was observed in a study of graft-versus-host responses after intestinal transplantation (dated by TCRdb to the early 2020s). For context, the study as a whole: Recipients received multivisceral, liver-intestinal, or isolated intestinal transplants. Alloreactive clones were identified by sequencing pre-transplant mixed lymphocyte reaction products and comparing these products with unstimulated pre-transplant donor and recipient T cells. All recipients received anti-thymocyte globulin induction followed by maintenance tacrolimus and steroids for around three years. Donor T cell macrochimerism was defined as a peak of at least 4% donor T cells among recipient peripheral blood mononuclear cells. After intestinal transplantation, graft-versus-host and host-versus-graft alloreactive T cell clones in the graft, circulation and bone marrow were tracked using bulk TCR-beta CDR3 sequencing. Rather than going through the commercial service, samples from three later patients were sequenced in-house on an Illumina MiSeq and processed with MiXCR. Of the roughly 25 intestinal transplant recipients enrolled in the cohort, one of whom was a retransplant, 3 patients without pretransplant specimens were excluded. Results the study describes overall, beyond this receptor: High GvH to HvG T cell clonal ratios were observed in the allografts of patients with donor T cell macrochimerism. The conclusions were limited by the relatively low number and heterogeneity of the intestinal transplant patients. Early after transplant, peak levels of circulating GvH clones were associated with declines in HvG clones. GvH clones were found in recipient bone marrow, and some of the GvH clones appeared earlier in ileal mucosa or blood, which is consistent with an intestinal mucosal origin.

The library was produced with the immunoSEQ multiplex PCR assay. For most patients, genomic DNA was isolated with the Qiagen DNeasy Blood and Tissue Kit and shipped frozen to Adaptive Biotechnologies for TCR sequencing. High-throughput TCR-beta CDR3 sequencing of genomic DNA from most patients was performed by Adaptive Biotechnologies. The study's processing was this. Adaptive's ImmunoSEQ software supplied the TCR sequencing data for around 17 patients, while MiXCR and VDJtools were used to process three other patients. To correct CD4 versus CD8 sorting errors, any sequence found in both subsets at a frequency ratio below 5:1 was removed. CDR3 nucleotide sequences shared between donor and recipient were removed because their origin could not be assigned. To count as alloreactive, a clone needed at least 2-fold expansion over unstimulated cells and a minimum CFSE-low frequency of 0.002% (template counts) or 0.001% (read counts). Clones detected in sequenced pre-transplant spleen, lymph node, or MLR CFSE-low populations of the donor or recipient were defined as mappable. Cumulative frequency of alloreactive clones was calculated as a percentage of all sequences weighted by copy number. TCRdb retrieved this table from immuneACCESS and kept in-frame rearrangements only. Not all clones are present; in checked studies, unresolved V genes account for under half, and no reason is known for the remainder. V and J calls and clone size follow that table, whereas D and trimming were derived from the DNA. The sample yields tens of thousands of clones; about 95% were counted once. Approximately 0.19% of the sample is in the top ten clones.

Read against the paper, the sample's time point label means: cells obtained before transplantation from donor or recipient. CD3+CD4+ and CD3+CD8+ populations were FACS-sorted from unstimulated pre-transplant donor and recipient cells taken from spleen or lymph nodes. According to the germline V gene, CDR1 reads MNHNS and CDR2 reads SASEGT. The V and J ends are trimmed by 4 bases and 1 base, leaving 7 bases between them. Its CDR3 holds 13 amino acids, cysteine through phenylalanine. Only the CDR3 DNA stays, 39 bases, in frame from base 1. Concerning this clone: No cognate antigen has been identified for it. No base-level quality is on record; no much larger clone is a single base apart.

The source is a human donor who was the organ donor for an intestinal transplant. The sequencing here drew on unstimulated CD4+ T cells sorted from spleen or lymph node cells, taken before transplant. This chain is built from TRBV6-1 and TRBJ1-1; the D gene identity is not certain. The DNA reads TGTGCCAGCAGTGTGACCGGGAACACTGAAGCTTTCTTT. Its protein product is CASSVTGNTEAFF.